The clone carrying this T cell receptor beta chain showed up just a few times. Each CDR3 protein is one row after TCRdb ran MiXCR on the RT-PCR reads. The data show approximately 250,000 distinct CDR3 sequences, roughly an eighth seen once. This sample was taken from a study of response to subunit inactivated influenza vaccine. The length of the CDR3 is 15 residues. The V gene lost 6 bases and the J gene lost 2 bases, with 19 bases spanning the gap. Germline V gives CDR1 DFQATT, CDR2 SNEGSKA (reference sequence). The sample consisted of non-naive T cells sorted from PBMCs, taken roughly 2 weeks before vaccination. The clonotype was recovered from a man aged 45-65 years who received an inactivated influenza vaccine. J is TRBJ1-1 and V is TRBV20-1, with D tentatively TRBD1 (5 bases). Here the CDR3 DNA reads TGCAGTGCCCCCGGTGACAGCGGGGCCAACACTGAAGCTTTCTTT. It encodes CSAPGDSGANTEAFF.